This T cell receptor (beta chain) was recovered during a study of blood T cells in healthy people across ages. Study overall: About one barcoded beta molecule per two T cells came from capture by template switching. Findings of the study overall: Age brought a roughly linear fall in TCR beta diversity measured per million T cells.

With regard to this clonotype: The target antigen is unknown. This may be a read error, as it is one base from a much larger clone.

Per germline, CDR1 SGHTA and CDR2 FQGTGA. CDR3 length: 14 residues. A second roughly 7 to 12 cycle PCR used barcoded and J-beta primers. Each CDR3 protein gets one entry after TCRdb re-called the 5' RACE reads with MiXCR. The table shows over 550,000 distinct CDR3 sequences, with about 30% occurring only once. The TCR sequence derives from a woman older than 75 in good health. Specimen: blood. The chain carries TRBV7-3 and TRBJ2-1; 11 bases are shared with TRBD2. The DNA for the CDR3 is TGTGCCAACAGCTTTTTAGCGGGGGGGGCTGAGCAGTTCTTC. This gives the protein CANSFLAGGAEQFF. Full variable domain (missing parts from reference TRBV7-3 and TRBJ2-1): GAGVSQTPSNKVTEKGKYVELRCDPISGHTALYWYRQSLGQGPEFLIYFQGTGAADDSGLPNDRFFAVRPEGSVSTLKIQRTERGDSAVYLCANSFLAGGAEQFFGPGTRLTVL.